A selection of T cell receptor beta chains follows, all from one sample in a study of spatial heterogeneity in lung cancer. TCRdb re-called the 5' RACE reads through MiXCR, storing one row per CDR3 protein. This repertoire shows around 110,000 distinct CDR3 sequences, more than 10% found once; its top ten account for around a sixth. The material was PBMCs, obtained at follow-up. These receptor sequences come from a male donor with early-stage non-small cell lung cancer. The CDR3 runs from the conserved cysteine through the conserved F or W. D genes are given only for firm matches. Clone size is stated in some rows and not others, as once, few, many or a class when expanded.

-	-	TRBV7-9	TRBJ2-5	CASSSPSRETQYF	TGTGCCAGCAGCAGTCCTAGTAGGGAGACCCAGTACTTC
TRBD1	many	TRBV6-5	TRBJ1-5	CASAGQQNQPQHF	TGTGCCAGCGCGGGACAGCAGAATCAGCCCCAGCATTTT
-	few	TRBV5-6	TRBJ1-5	CASSLALGVSNQPQHF	TGTGCCAGCAGCTTGGCCTTGGGCGTTAGCAATCAGCCCCAGCATTTT
-	few	TRBV20-1	TRBJ2-7	CSARDRDGTFYEQYF	TGCAGTGCTAGAGATCGGGACGGCACCTTCTACGAGCAGTACTTC
-	-	TRBV4-1	TRBJ2-4	CASSQVLRRGRSKNIQYF	TGCGCCAGCAGCCAAGTTTTAAGGAGGGGGAGGTCCAAAAACATTCAGTACTTC
-	few	TRBV20-1	TRBJ1-5	CSARDQWGGGQPQHF	TGCAGTGCTAGAGACCAGTGGGGTGGAGGTCAGCCCCAGCATTTT
TRBD1	-	TRBV7-3	TRBJ2-3	CASSLRDSTETQYF	TGTGCCAGCAGCTTAAGGGACAGCACAGAAACGCAGTATTTT
TRBD1	-	TRBV5-1	TRBJ2-3	CASSFQGERTDTQYF	TGCGCCAGCAGCTTCCAGGGGGAGCGGACAGATACGCAGTATTTT
-	-	TRBV7-9	TRBJ1-1	CASSAGLTNTEAFF	TGTGCCAGCAGCGCGGGACTCACGAACACTGAAGCTTTCTTT
-	-	TRBV5-1	TRBJ2-3	CASSLAYGSTDTQYF	TGCGCCAGCAGCTTGGCCTACGGTAGCACAGATACGCAGTATTTT
TRBD2	few	TRBV28	TRBJ2-7	CASRIAGGTSYEQYF	TGTGCCAGCAGAATAGCGGGGGGTACCTCCTACGAGCAGTACTTC
TRBD1	many	TRBV9	TRBJ2-1	CASSFTGGSYNEQFF	TGTGCCAGCAGCTTTACAGGGGGTTCCTACAATGAGCAGTTCTTC
-	-	TRBV27	TRBJ2-3	CASSWGREADTQYF	TGTGCCAGCAGTTGGGGCAGGGAGGCTGATACGCAGTATTTT
-	-	TRBV5-1	TRBJ2-3	CASSLAAPGPDTQYF	TGCGCCAGCAGCTTGGCCGCACCCGGGCCAGATACGCAGTATTTT
TRBD1	few	TRBV7-9	TRBJ1-2	CASSSTGGLTYGYTF	TGTGCCAGCAGCTCCACAGGGGGCCTCACCTATGGCTACACCTTC
-	few	TRBV12-3/TRBV12-4	TRBJ2-1	CASRLRPRRPYNEQFF	TGTGCCAGCCGATTGCGGCCGAGGCGTCCCTACAATGAGCAGTTCTTC
TRBD1	few	TRBV7-3	TRBJ2-2	CASSAWGQLNTGELFF	TGTGCCAGCAGCGCATGGGGACAGCTAAACACCGGGGAGCTGTTTTTT
TRBD1	many	TRBV4-2	TRBJ1-3	CASNQDRTGRNTIYF	TGTGCCAGCAACCAAGATCGGACAGGACGAAACACCATATATTTT
TRBD1	few	TRBV3-1	TRBJ2-7	CASSPLGTGANGEQYF	TGTGCCAGCAGCCCATTGGGGACAGGGGCGAACGGCGAGCAGTACTTC
-	few	TRBV10-3	TRBJ2-2	CAISEDRNTGELFF	TGTGCCATCAGTGAGGACAGGAACACCGGGGAGCTGTTTTTT
-	medium-sized	TRBV28	TRBJ2-7	CASSPPARGTEQYF	TGTGCCAGCAGTCCTCCAGCCCGGGGGACCGAGCAGTACTTC
-	many	TRBV24-1	TRBJ1-5	CATSDQYDQPQHF	TGTGCCACCAGTGACCAATATGATCAGCCCCAGCATTTT
-	few	TRBV9	TRBJ2-2	CASSVIPGTPNTGELFF	TGTGCCAGCAGCGTAATCCCCGGGACTCCAAACACCGGGGAGCTGTTTTTT
TRBD1	-	TRBV4-3	TRBJ1-6	CASSQEAGGRVKHSPLHF	TGCGCCAGCAGCCAAGAAGCAGGGGGCAGGGTAAAGCATTCACCCCTCCACTTT
-	few	TRBV5-1	TRBJ2-7	CASSLRVAYEQYF	TGCGCCAGCAGCTTGAGGGTGGCCTACGAGCAGTACTTC